Listed here are 7 T cell receptor beta chains from one sample, sequenced in a study of blood T cell repertoires in COVID-19. Clones were sequenced by immunoSEQ multiplex PCR, and TCRdb holds only the in-frame ones, with some missing. The sample lists 250,000 or so clones, roughly 86% seen once, with approximately 2.4% in the top ten. Sequencing was carried out using PBMCs or T cells enriched from blood (not recorded which). The receptors derive from a woman aged 18-29 years who had recovered from COVID-19.

The rearrangement joins TRBV27 to TRBJ2-4; 14 bases fit TRBD2. Trimming took 9 bases from V and 8 from J; bases not matched to a gene: 9. This CDR3 spans 15 amino acids. Germline lookup yields CDR1 MNHEY and CDR2 SMNVEV (reference sequence). For the CDR3, the DNA is TGTGCCAGGGGGACTAGCGGGAGCGGTTGGGACATTCAGTACTTC. Encoded protein: CARGTSGSGWDIQYF.

The V gene is TRBV9, the J gene TRBJ2-5, with TRBD2 identical over 9 bases. The germline V gene encodes CDR1 SGDLS and CDR2 YYNGEE. The CDR3 runs to 18 residues. The J segment lost 1 base and the V segment lost 0 bases, leaving 10 bases of the junction unmatched. CDR3 nucleotides: TGTGCCAGCAGCGTAGGTTTTGTTGAGCGGGAGGTCCAAGAGACCCAGTACTTC. Translated, it gives CASSVGFVEREVQETQYF.

J is TRBJ1-2 and V is TRBV7-2; tentatively, D is TRBD1 (6 bases). This CDR3 comprises 16 residues. Germline loops: CDR1 SGHTA, CDR2 FQGNSA. Trimming stripped 2 bases from V and 5 bases from J, with 18 bases between. DNA of the CDR3: TGTGCCAGCAGCTTAACTTTAGCACAGGGAGTATATGGCTACACCTTC. It encodes CASSLTLAQGVYGYTF.

This clone was seen only once. The V and J genes are TRBV9 and TRBJ2-1, with 7 bases lining up with TRBD1. Germline CDR1 and CDR2: SGDLS and YYNGEE. Trimming took 3 bases from V and 8 from J; bases not matched to a gene: 8. This CDR3 comprises 14 residues. The CDR3 reads CASSEGTARDEQFF. The CDR3 DNA is TGTGCCAGCAGCGAGGGGACAGCCCGTGATGAGCAGTTCTTC.

The chain is built from TRBV5-1 and TRBJ2-5, with a possible D match to TRBD2 (6 bases). The germline V gene encodes CDR1 SGHRS and CDR2 YFSETQ. The CDR3 runs to 16 residues. Trimming removed 4 bases from V and 2 bases from J, with 18 bases in between. The CDR3 DNA is TGCGCCAGCAGCAGACGGGAGCGGAGTGCACAAGAGACCCAGTACTTC. Protein: CASSRRERSAQETQYF.

The J gene is TRBJ1-4, the V gene TRBV7-2, with D tentatively TRBD1 (6 bases). The germline V and J ends were trimmed by 6 bases and 7 bases, with 24 bases remaining between them. CDR1 and CDR2 from the germline V gene are SGHTA and FQGNSA. This CDR3 has 17 residues. CDR3 in DNA: TGTGCCAGCAGAGGAACCGGTCCCAGGGGCGGTGGTGAAAAACTGTTTTTT. Residues: CASRGTGPRGGGEKLFF.

The chain has TRBV27 and TRBJ1-6; D might be TRBD1 (6 bases). Germline V lookup: CDR1 MNHEY, CDR2 SMNVEV (reference sequence). Trimming pared 6 bases from V and 8 bases from J, leaving 20 bases between. CDR3 length: 16 residues. The CDR3, as DNA: TGTGCCAGCAGAAGAGGCAGTCCAGGGGATCATTCACCCCTCCACTTT. Its protein is CASRRGSPGDHSPLHF.